Sequencing of this T cell receptor (beta chain) was carried out in a study of cytomegalovirus exposure and HLA in healthy donors. Each donor was healthy, and each was a bone marrow donor. Comment on this clone: Its antigen is undetermined.

PCR employed 60 Vbeta and 13 Jbeta primers. Clones were read by immunoSEQ multiplex PCR, and TCRdb kept only the in-frame ones, dropping some. The sample comprises around 140,000 clones, just under 80% of which are singletons, and around 1.5% rests with the top ten. Findings and limits, study-wide: There were reportedly fewer N-insertions in an Asian-associated ancestry cluster than the roughly 700-donor mean, in a later analysis. Altogether, 164 TCR beta chains were recorded as cytomegalovirus-associated.

The CDR3 extends over 11 amino acids. Germline values: CDR1 ENHRY, CDR2 SYGVKD. V was trimmed by 10 bases and J by 3 bases, leaving 9 bases between them. The TCR was taken from a woman in her late teens or twenties in good health and CMV-seronegative. The source material was PBMCs. The V gene is TRBV10-3, the J gene TRBJ1-1; D uncertain. In DNA, the CDR3 is TGTGCCACTTCCGGGGACACTGAAGCTTTCTTT. It specifies CATSGDTEAFF.